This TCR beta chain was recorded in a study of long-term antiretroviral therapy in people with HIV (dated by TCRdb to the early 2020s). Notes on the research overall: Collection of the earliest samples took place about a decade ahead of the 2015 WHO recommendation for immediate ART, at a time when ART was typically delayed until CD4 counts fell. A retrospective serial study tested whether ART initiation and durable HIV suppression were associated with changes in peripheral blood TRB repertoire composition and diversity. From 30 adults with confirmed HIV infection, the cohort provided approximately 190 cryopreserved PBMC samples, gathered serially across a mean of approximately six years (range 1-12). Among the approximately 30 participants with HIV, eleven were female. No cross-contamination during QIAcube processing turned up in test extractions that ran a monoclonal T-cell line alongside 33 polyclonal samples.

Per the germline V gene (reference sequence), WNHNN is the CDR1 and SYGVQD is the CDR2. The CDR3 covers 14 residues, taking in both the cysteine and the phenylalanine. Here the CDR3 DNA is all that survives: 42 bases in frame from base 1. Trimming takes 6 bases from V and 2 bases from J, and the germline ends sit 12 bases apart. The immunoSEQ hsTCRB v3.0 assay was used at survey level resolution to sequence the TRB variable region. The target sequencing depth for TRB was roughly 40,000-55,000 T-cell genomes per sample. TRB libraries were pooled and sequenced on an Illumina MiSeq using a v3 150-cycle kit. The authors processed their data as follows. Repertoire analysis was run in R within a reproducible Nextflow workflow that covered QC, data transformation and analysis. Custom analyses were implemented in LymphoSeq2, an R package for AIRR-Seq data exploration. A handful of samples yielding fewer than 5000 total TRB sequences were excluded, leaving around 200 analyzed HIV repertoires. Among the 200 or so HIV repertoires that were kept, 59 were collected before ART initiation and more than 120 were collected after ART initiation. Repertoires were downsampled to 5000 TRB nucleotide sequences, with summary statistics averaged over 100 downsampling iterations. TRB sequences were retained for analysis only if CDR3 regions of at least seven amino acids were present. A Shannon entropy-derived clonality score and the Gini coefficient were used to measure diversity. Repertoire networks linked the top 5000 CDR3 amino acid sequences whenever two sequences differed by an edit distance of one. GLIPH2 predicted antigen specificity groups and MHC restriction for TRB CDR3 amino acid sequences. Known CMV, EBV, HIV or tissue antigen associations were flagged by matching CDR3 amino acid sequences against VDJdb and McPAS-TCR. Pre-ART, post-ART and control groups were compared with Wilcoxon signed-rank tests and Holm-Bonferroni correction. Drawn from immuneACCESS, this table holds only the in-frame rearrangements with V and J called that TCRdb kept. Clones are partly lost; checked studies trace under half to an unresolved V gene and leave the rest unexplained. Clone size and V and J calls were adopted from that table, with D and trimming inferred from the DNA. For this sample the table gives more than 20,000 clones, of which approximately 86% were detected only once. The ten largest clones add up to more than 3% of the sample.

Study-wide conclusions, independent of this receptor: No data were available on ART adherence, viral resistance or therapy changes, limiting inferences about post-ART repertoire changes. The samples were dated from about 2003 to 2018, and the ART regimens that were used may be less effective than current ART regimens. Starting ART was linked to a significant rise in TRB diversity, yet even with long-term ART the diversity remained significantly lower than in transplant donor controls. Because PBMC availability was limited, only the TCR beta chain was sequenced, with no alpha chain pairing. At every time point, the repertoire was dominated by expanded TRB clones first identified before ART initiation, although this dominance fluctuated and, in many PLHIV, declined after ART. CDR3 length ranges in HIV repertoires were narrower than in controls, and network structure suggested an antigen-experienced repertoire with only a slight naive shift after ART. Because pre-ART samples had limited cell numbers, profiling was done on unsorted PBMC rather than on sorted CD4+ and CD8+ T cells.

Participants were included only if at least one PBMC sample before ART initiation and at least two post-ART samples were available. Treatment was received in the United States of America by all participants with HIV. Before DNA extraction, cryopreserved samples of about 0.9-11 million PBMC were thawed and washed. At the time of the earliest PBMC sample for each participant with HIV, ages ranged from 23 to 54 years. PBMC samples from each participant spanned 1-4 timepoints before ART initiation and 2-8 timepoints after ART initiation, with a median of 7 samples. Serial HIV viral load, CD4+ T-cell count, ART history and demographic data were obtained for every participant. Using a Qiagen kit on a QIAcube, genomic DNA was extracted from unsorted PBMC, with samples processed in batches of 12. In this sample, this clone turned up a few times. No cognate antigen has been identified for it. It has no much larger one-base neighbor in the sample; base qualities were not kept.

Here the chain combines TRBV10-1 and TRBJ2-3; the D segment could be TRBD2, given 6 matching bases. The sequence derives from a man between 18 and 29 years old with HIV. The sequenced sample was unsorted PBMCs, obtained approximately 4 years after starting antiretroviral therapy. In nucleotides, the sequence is TGCGCCAGCAGCCTCGGGACTTCCACAGATACGCAGTATTTT. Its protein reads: CASSLGTSTDTQYF.